This TCR beta chain is drawn from a study of PD-L1 blockade in urothelial cancer. Study summary: Study patients had been treated with 0 to 3 previous chemotherapy regimens.

Comment on this clone: No antigen is known for it.

Study findings and constraints: Below-median pretreatment blood TCR clonality predicted better survival.

The data were produced by immunoSEQ multiplex PCR, yet TCRdb's version contains in-frame clones alone and is incomplete. The data show about 45,000 clones, with approximately 89% seen just once and around 3.9% held by the top ten. The V gene lost 8 bases and the J gene lost 7 bases, with 32 bases spanning the gap. Germline V CDR1 and CDR2: MNHEY, SMNVEV (reference sequence). The CDR3 sequence is 18 residues long. Sequenced material: PBMCs, taken around atezolizumab (anti-PD-L1) treatment. This chain joins TRBV27 and TRBJ2-5; D possibly corresponds to TRBD2 (6 bases). This receptor was identified in a man older than 75 with urothelial cancer. CDR3 coding DNA: TGTGCCAGCCCTTATTGGGGAGTCGCGGGGATAAGACGGGCGACCCAGTACTTC. This codes for CASPYWGVAGIRRATQYF.